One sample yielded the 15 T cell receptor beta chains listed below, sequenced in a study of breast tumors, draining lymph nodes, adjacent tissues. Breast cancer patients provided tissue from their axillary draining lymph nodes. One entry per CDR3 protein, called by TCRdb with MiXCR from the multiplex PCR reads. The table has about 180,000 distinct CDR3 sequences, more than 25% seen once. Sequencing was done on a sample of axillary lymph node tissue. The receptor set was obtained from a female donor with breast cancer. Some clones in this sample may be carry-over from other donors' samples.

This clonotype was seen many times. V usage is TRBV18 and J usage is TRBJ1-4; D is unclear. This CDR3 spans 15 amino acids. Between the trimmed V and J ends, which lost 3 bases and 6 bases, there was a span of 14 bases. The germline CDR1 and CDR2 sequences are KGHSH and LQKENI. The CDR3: CASSPGLGWDEKLFF. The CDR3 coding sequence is TGTGCCAGCTCACCTGGTCTGGGTTGGGATGAAAAACTGTTTTTT.

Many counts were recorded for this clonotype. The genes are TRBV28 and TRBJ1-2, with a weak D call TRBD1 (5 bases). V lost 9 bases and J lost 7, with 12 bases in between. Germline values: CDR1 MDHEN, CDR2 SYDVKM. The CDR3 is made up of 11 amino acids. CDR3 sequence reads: CASRLGVGYTF. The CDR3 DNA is TGTGCCAGTCGACTGGGGGTTGGCTACACCTTC.

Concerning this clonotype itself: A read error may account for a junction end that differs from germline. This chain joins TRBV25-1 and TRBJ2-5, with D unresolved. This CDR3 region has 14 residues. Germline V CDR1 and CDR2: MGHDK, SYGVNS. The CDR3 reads CVSSEFLGFETQYF. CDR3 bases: TGTGTCAGCAGTGAATTTCTGGGGTTCGAGACCCAGTACTTC.

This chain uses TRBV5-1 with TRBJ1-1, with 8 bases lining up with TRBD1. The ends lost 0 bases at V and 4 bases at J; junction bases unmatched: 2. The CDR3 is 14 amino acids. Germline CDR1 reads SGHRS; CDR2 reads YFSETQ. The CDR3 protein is CASSLDGTGTEAFF. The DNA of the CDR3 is TGCGCCAGCAGCTTGGACGGGACAGGCACTGAAGCTTTCTTT.

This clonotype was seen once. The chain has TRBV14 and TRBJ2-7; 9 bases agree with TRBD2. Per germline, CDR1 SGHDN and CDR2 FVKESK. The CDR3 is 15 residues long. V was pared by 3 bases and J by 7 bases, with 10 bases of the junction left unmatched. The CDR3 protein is CASSHGTSRPLEQYF. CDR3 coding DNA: TGTGCCAGCAGCCACGGGACTAGCAGACCCCTTGAGCAGTACTTC. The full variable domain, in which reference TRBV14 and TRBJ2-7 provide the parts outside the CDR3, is EAGVTQFPSHSVIEKGQTVTLRCDPISGHDNLYWYRRVMGKEIKFLLHFVKESKQDESGMPNNRFLAERTGGTYSTLKVQPAELEDSGVYFCASSHGTSRPLEQYFGPGTRLTVT.

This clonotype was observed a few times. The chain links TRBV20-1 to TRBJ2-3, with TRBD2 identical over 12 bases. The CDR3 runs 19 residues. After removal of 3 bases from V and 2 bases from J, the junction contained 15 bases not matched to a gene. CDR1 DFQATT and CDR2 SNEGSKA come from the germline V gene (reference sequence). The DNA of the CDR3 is TGCAGTGCTAGTGGGACTAGCGGGTCTCCAGGGGGGTCCACAGATACGCAGTATTTT. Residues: CSASGTSGSPGGSTDTQYF.

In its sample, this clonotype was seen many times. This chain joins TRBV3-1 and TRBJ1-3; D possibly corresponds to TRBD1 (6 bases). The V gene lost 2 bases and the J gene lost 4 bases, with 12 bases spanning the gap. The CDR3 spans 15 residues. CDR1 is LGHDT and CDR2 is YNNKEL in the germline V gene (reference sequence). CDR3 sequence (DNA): TGTGCCAGCAGCCAAAGAGCAGGGGTCGGAAACACCATATATTTT. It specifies CASSQRAGVGNTIYF.

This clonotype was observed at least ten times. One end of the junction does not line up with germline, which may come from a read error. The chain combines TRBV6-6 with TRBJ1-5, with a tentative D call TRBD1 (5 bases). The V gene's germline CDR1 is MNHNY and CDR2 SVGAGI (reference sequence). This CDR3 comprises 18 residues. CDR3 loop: CASSHSNSGPGAGQPQHF. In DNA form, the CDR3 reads TGTGCCAGCAGTCACTCGAATTCCGGCCCCGGGGCGGGTCAGCCCCAGCATTTT.

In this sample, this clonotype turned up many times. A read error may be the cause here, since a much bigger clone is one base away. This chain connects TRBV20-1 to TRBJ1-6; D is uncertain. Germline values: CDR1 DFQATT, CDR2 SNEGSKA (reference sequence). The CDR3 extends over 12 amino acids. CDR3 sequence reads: CSARAETSPPHF. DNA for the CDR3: TGCAGTGCTAGGGCAGAGACCTCACCCCCCCACTTT.

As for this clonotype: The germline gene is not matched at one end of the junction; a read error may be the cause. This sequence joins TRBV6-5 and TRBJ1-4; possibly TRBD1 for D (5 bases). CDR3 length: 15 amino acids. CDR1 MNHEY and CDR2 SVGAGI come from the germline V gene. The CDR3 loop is CASGGTAATNEKLVF. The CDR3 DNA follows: TGCGCCAGCGGTGGGACGGCTGCAACTAATGAAAAACTGGTTTTT.

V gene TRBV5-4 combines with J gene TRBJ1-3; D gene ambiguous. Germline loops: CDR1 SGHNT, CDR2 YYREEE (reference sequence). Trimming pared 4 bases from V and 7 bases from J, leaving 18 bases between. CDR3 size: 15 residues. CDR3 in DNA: TGTGCCAGCAGCCTAACGGGGTTGTTAATGAACACCATATATTTT. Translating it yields CASSLTGLLMNTIYF.

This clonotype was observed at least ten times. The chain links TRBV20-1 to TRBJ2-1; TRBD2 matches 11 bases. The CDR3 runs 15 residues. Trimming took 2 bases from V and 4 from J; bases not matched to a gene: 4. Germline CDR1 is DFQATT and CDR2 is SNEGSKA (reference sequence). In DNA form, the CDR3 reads TGCAGTGCTAGACTACTAGCGGGAGTTTACAATGAGCAGTTCTTC. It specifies CSARLLAGVYNEQFF.

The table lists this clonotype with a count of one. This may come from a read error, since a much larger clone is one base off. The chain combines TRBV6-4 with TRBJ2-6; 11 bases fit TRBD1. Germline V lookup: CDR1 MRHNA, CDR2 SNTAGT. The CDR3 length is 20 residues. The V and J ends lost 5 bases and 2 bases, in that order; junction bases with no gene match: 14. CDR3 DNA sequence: TGTGCCAGCAGTCAACTTGTCCCGGGACAGGGGGGAACTGGGGCCAACGTCCTGACTTTC. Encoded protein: CASSQLVPGQGGTGANVLTF.

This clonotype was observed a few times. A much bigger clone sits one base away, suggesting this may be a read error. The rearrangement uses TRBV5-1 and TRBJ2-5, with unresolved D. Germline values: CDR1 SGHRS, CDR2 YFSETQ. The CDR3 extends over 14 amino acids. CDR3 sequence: CASSLVSRQEAQYF. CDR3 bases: TGCGCCAGCAGCTTGGTGTCACGCCAAGAGGCCCAGTACTTC.

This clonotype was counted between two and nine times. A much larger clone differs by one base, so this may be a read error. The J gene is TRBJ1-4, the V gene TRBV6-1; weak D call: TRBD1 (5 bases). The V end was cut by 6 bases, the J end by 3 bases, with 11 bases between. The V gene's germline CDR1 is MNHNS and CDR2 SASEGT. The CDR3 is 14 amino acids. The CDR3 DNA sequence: TGTGCCAGCAGACCAGGGCCGTCTAATGAAAAACTGTTTTTT. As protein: CASRPGPSNEKLFF.